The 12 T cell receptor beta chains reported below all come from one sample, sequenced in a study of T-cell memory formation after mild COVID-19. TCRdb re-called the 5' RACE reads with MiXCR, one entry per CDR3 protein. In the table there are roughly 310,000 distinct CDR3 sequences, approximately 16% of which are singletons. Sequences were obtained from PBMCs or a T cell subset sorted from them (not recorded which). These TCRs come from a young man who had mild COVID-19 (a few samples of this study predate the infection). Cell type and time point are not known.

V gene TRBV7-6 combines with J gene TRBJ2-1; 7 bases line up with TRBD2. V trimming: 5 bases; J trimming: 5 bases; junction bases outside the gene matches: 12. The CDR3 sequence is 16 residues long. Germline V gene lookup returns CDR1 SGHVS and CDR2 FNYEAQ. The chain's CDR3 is CASSPVFSGGNNEQFF. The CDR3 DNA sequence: TGTGCCAGCAGCCCCGTCTTCTCGGGGGGAAACAATGAGCAGTTCTTC.

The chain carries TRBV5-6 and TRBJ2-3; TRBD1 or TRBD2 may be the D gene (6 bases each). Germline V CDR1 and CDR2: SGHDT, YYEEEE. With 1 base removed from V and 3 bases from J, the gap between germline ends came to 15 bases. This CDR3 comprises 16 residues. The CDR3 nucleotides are TGTGCCAGCAGCTTGTTGAGGGGGGCTAGAACAGATACGCAGTATTTT. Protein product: CASSLLRGARTDTQYF.

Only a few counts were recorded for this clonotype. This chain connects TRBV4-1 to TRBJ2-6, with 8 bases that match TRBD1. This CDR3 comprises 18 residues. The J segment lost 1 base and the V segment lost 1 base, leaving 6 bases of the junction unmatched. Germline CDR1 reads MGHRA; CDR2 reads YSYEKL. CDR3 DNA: TGCGCCAGCAGCCAAGCAGTCAGGGGGCGATCTGGGGCCAACGTCCTGACTTTC. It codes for CASSQAVRGRSGANVLTF.

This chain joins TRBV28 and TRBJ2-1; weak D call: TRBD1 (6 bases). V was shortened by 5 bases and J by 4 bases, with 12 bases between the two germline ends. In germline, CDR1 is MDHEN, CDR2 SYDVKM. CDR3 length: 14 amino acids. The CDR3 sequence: CASSRGTLYNEQFF. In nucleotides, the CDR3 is TGTGCCAGCAGTAGGGGGACATTGTACAATGAGCAGTTCTTC.

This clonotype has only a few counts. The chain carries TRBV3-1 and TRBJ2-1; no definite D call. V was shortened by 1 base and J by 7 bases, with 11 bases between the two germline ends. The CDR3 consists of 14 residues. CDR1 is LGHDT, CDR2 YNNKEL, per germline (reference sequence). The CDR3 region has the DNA TGTGCCAGCAGCCAAGTCGCGGTAGGTAATGAGCAGTTCTTC. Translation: CASSQVAVGNEQFF.

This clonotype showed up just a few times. The CDR3 spells CASSVGGVADTQYF. The CDR3 DNA reads TGTGCCAGCAGCGTAGGGGGGGTAGCAGATACGCAGTATTTT. V and J are TRBV9 and TRBJ2-3, with TRBD2 as a possible D gene (6 bases). The germline V gene has CDR1 SGDLS and CDR2 YYNGEE. V was shortened by 0 bases and J by 4 bases, with 9 bases between the two germline ends. The CDR3 consists of 14 residues.

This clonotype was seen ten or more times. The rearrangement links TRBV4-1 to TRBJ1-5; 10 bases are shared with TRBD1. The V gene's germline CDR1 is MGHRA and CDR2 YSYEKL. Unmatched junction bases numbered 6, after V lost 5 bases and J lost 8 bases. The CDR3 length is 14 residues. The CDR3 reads CASSSTGGREPQHF. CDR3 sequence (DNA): TGCGCCAGCAGCTCGACAGGGGGCCGGGAGCCCCAGCATTTT.

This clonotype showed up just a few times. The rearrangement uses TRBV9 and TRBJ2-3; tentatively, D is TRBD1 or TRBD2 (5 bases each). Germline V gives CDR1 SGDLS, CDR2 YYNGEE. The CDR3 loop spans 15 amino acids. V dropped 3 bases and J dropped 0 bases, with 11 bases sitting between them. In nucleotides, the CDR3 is TGTGCCAGCAGCGCGTATGAGGGGAGCACAGATACGCAGTATTTT. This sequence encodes CASSAYEGSTDTQYF.

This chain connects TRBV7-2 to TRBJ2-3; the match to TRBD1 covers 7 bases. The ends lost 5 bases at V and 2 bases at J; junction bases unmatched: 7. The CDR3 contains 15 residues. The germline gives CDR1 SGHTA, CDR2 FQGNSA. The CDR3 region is CASSPLGTATDTQYF. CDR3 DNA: TGTGCCAGCAGCCCCCTGGGGACAGCCACAGATACGCAGTATTTT.

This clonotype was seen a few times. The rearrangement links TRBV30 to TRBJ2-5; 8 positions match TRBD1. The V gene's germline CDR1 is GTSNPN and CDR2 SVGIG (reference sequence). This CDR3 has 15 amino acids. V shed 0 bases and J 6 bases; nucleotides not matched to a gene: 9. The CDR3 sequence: CAWSVPGQGWKTQYF. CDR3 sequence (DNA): TGTGCCTGGAGTGTACCAGGACAGGGTTGGAAGACCCAGTACTTC.

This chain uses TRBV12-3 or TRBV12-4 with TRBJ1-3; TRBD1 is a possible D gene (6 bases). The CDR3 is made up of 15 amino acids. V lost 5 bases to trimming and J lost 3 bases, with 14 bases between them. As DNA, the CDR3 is TGTGCCAGCAGTCCCCGCAGGGGACTTGGAAACACCATATATTTT. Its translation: CASSPRRGLGNTIYF.

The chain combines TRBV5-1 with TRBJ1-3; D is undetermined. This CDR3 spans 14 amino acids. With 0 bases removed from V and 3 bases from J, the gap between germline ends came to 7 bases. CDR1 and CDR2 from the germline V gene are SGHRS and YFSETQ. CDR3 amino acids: CASSLVQNGNTIYF. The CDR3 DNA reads TGCGCCAGCAGCTTGGTCCAGAATGGAAACACCATATATTTT.